These 13 T cell receptor beta chains originate from one sample sequenced in a study of Graves' ophthalmopathy and Graves' hyperthyroidism. As the template, RNA transcripts were used to amplify TCR beta CDR3 regions. Scientists carried out first-round RT-PCR using HTBI primers and then a second-round multiplex PCR. TCRdb fed the multiplex PCR reads into MiXCR, producing one record per CDR3 protein. The sample includes around 1.1 million distinct CDR3 sequences, 35% to 45% of them seen just once. Sequencing was carried out using peripheral blood or thyroid tissue (not recorded which). These receptors all come from an adult man with Graves' hyperthyroidism.

This clonotype was counted a few times. The DNA for the CDR3 is TGTGCCAGCAGCTTAAAAAGGCCCACAACCGGAAAACTGTTTTTT. Encoded protein: CASSLKRPTTGKLFF. V is TRBV7-2 and J is TRBJ1-4; no clear D gene. Trimming left V 2 bases short and J 10 bases short, with 17 bases between. Germline values: CDR1 SGHTA, CDR2 FQGNSA. This CDR3 region has 15 residues.

This clonotype was seen ten or more times. The chain carries TRBV7-6 and TRBJ1-3, with 8 bases matching TRBD1. CDR3 length: 13 residues. V lost 5 bases, J lost 3 bases, and 0 bases stayed unmatched. Germline V gene lookup returns CDR1 SGHVS and CDR2 FNYEAQ. CDR3 residues: CASSTGGGNTIYF. The CDR3, as DNA: TGTGCCAGCAGCACAGGGGGTGGAAACACCATATATTTT. Using reference TRBV7-6 and TRBJ1-3 for the parts outside the CDR3, the full variable domain is GAGVSQSPRYKVTKRGQDVALRCDPISGHVSLYWYRQALGQGPEFLTYFNYEAQQDKSGLPNDRFSAERPEGSISTLTIQRTEQRDSAMYRCASSTGGGNTIYFGEGSWLTVV.

This clonotype showed up many times. The rearrangement links TRBV7-3 to TRBJ2-2; 7 positions agree with TRBD1. Germline V gene lookup returns CDR1 SGHTA and CDR2 FQGTGA. Germline trimming cut 5 bases from V and 7 bases from J; bases unmatched to any gene: 7. The CDR3 has 14 residues. Here the CDR3 reads CASSPTGSDGELFF. CDR3 nucleotide sequence: TGTGCCAGCAGCCCGACAGGGTCGGACGGGGAGCTGTTTTTT.

The chain employs TRBV4-1 and TRBJ2-7, with D perhaps TRBD1 (6 bases). This CDR3 spans 16 amino acids. Per the germline V gene, CDR1 is MGHRA and CDR2 is YSYEKL. V lost 1 base and J 0 bases, leaving 13 bases between the germline ends. The CDR3 protein is CASSQVGRRGSYEQYF. Written as DNA, the CDR3 is TGCGCCAGCAGCCAAGTTGGGCGCAGGGGCTCCTACGAGCAGTACTTC.

The rearrangement links TRBV5-6 to TRBJ2-5; D gene uncertain. The CDR3 is made up of 16 amino acids. The germline V gene encodes CDR1 SGHDT and CDR2 YYEEEE. Trimming removed 3 bases from V and 2 bases from J, with 17 bases in between. As DNA, the CDR3 is TGTGCCAGCAGCTCCGCGGCCCACCTAAGACAAGAGACCCAGTACTTC. It specifies CASSSAAHLRQETQYF.

V usage is TRBV10-3 and J usage is TRBJ2-5; no firm D call. V lost 4 bases, J lost 1 base, and 10 bases lay in between. CDR3 length: 14 residues. Germline values: CDR1 ENHRY, CDR2 SYGVKD. Here the CDR3 reads CAISASESQETQYF. The CDR3 nucleotides read TGTGCCATCAGTGCGTCAGAGAGCCAAGAGACCCAGTACTTC.

Comments on this clonotype: This may be a read error: a much more frequent sequence differs by one nucleotide. Since no conserved phenylalanine or tryptophan closes the CDR3, a read error is the likely cause. The CDR3 DNA reads TGTGCCAGCAGCTTACGGGGGGGTGGCGGAGAGACCCAGTACATC. Protein product: CASSLRGGGGETQYI. The chain combines TRBV7-2 with TRBJ2-5, with 8 nucleotides matching TRBD2. The CDR3 covers 15 residues. Germline trimming cut 2 bases from V and 4 bases from J; bases unmatched to any gene: 6. Germline CDR1 is SGHTA and CDR2 is FQGNSA.

About this clonotype itself: This may stem from a read error, because a much larger clone lies one nucleotide away. This sequence joins TRBV7-9 and TRBJ1-5; D perhaps matches TRBD1 (5 bases). CDR3 length: 15 amino acids. CDR1 and CDR2 from the germline V gene are SEHNR and FQNEAQ (reference sequence). Trimming left V 5 bases short and J 7 bases short, with 18 bases between. The CDR3 spells CASSLGAGIQQPQHF. In DNA, the CDR3 is TGTGCCAGCAGCCTCGGGGCGGGCATCCAGCAGCCCCAGCATTTT.

This clonotype was counted at least ten times. The genes are TRBV20-1 and TRBJ1-3; D not certain. Trimming removed 1 base from V and 4 bases from J, with 8 bases in between. The CDR3 is 13 amino acids. The V gene's germline CDR1 is DFQATT and CDR2 SNEGSKA (reference sequence). The CDR3 coding sequence is TGCAGTGCTAGAGTTTCGGGAGGAAACACCATATATTTT. This gives the protein CSARVSGGNTIYF.

This clonotype was recorded at least ten times. The V gene is TRBV7-2, the J gene TRBJ1-5; TRBD1 aligns across 9 bases. This CDR3 region has 15 residues. V lost 5 bases, J lost 4 bases, and 6 bases stayed unmatched. Germline CDR1 reads SGHTA; CDR2 reads FQGNSA. CDR3 protein: CASSQKQGANQPQHF. CDR3 DNA sequence: TGTGCCAGCAGCCAAAAACAGGGGGCGAATCAGCCCCAGCATTTT.

At least ten counts were recorded for this clonotype. This chain links TRBV2 with TRBJ2-7; tentative D call: TRBD1 (5 bases). This CDR3 is built from 10 residues. The V gene's germline CDR1 is SNHLY and CDR2 FYNNEI. Trimming cost V 6 bases and J 7 bases, with 7 bases left between them. CDR3 loop: CASSQGEQYF. The CDR3 DNA is TGTGCCAGCAGCCAGGGTGAGCAGTACTTC.

This clonotype has ten or more counts. The chain employs TRBV24-1 and TRBJ2-7; possibly TRBD2 for D (5 bases). Germline assignment: CDR1 KGHDR and CDR2 SFDVKD. V was trimmed by 7 bases and J by 6 bases, leaving 18 bases between them. The CDR3 covers 14 residues. This CDR3 reads CATSAGWSEAEQYF. In nucleotides, the CDR3 is TGTGCCACCAGCGCGGGCTGGAGCGAGGCCGAGCAGTACTTC.

Many counts were recorded for this clonotype. V gene TRBV20-1 combines with J gene TRBJ1-2; perhaps TRBD1 as D (6 bases). This CDR3 has 13 residues. Germline V lookup: CDR1 DFQATT, CDR2 SNEGSKA (reference sequence). The germline V and J ends were trimmed by 6 bases and 4 bases, with 15 bases remaining between them. CDR3: CSAISRDTYGYTF. For the CDR3, the DNA is TGCAGTGCCATAAGCCGGGACACCTATGGCTACACCTTC.